Listed here are 21 T cell receptor beta chains from one sample, sequenced in a study of OX40 agonist ivuxolimab in advanced cancers. The protocol was immunoSEQ multiplex PCR, while the TCRdb copy is restricted to in-frame clones and leaves out a portion. The sample has about 51,000 clones; more than 65% are singletons. The sample was CD4+ or CD8+ T cells sorted from blood, taken in a trial of the OX40 agonist ivuxolimab. Source of these receptors: an adult with an advanced solid tumor such as melanoma, head and neck, liver or kidney cancer.

The rearrangement uses TRBV5-6 and TRBJ1-5; 9 bases line up with TRBD1. The CDR3 extends over 15 amino acids. After removal of 4 bases from V and 5 bases from J, the junction contained 7 bases not matched to a gene. The V gene's germline CDR1 is SGHDT and CDR2 YYEEEE. CDR3 amino acids: CASSITGTGHQPQHF. The CDR3 region has the DNA TGTGCCAGCAGCATTACCGGGACAGGGCATCAGCCCCAGCATTTT.

The chain has TRBV19 and TRBJ2-7, with 7 bases fitting TRBD1. This CDR3 has 15 residues. J gave up 1 base and V 8 bases, and 11 bases lay outside the gene matches. Germline V gene lookup returns CDR1 LNHDA and CDR2 SQIVND (reference sequence). CDR3 amino acids: CASSGAQGDSYEQYF. The CDR3 coding sequence is TGTGCCAGTTCAGGAGCCCAGGGGGATTCCTACGAGCAGTACTTC.

The chain links TRBV7-9 to TRBJ1-2; D call uncertain. Germline CDR1 SEHNR, CDR2 FQNEAQ (reference sequence). Deletions cut 1 base from V and 7 bases from J, with 7 bases between. The CDR3 length is 12 residues. CDR3 protein: CASSLDGFGYTF. The CDR3 nucleotides are TGTGCCAGCAGCTTAGATGGCTTTGGCTACACCTTC.

This chain joins TRBV19 and TRBJ2-1, with 7 bases fitting TRBD1. This CDR3 comprises 15 residues. The V gene's germline CDR1 is LNHDA and CDR2 SQIVND (reference sequence). With V trimmed by 10 bases and J by 6 bases, 15 bases remained unmatched. CDR3 sequence (DNA): TGTGCCACCATAAACCGGGACAGACTTCGCAATGAGCAGTTCTTC. Its translation is CATINRDRLRNEQFF.

The chain has TRBV2 and TRBJ1-1; D is possibly TRBD1 (6 bases). V lost 6 bases to trimming and J lost 11 bases, with 22 bases between them. The germline gives CDR1 SNHLY, CDR2 FYNNEI. The CDR3 has 14 amino acids. The chain's CDR3 is CASSTRTGTPSAFF. CDR3 in DNA: TGTGCCAGCAGCACCCGTACCGGGACACCCTCGGCTTTCTTT.

The V gene is TRBV4-1, the J gene TRBJ2-7; D is ambiguous. The V end lost 1 base, the J end lost 4 bases, and 17 bases lay between the germline ends. This CDR3 spans 16 amino acids. Looked up from germline, CDR1 is MGHRA and CDR2 is YSYEKL. In DNA form, the CDR3 reads TGCGCCAGCAGCCAAGGCCCCACGCTTGGGTCGTACGAGCAGTACTTC. This translates into CASSQGPTLGSYEQYF.

The chain links TRBV6-5 to TRBJ2-5; D uncertain. V lost 7 bases and J 4 bases, leaving 13 bases between the germline ends. CDR3 size: 13 residues. Germline CDR1 is MNHEY and CDR2 is SVGAGI. This CDR3 reads CASTPRQRETQYF. Written as DNA, the CDR3 is TGTGCCAGCACCCCGCGGCAGCGAGAGACCCAGTACTTC.

The V call is TRBV11-2, the J call TRBJ2-3; tentatively, D is TRBD2 (6 bases). Germline values: CDR1 SGHAT, CDR2 FQNNGV. The CDR3 extends over 16 amino acids. Trimming shortened V by 5 bases and J by 5 bases, and 20 bases separated the two germline ends. CDR3 DNA: TGTGCCAGCAGCCCCCCGGGCCCGTCGCGGGGAGATACGCAGTATTTT. Residues: CASSPPGPSRGDTQYF. Together with reference TRBV11-2 and TRBJ2-3, the CDR3 gives the full variable domain: EAGVAQSPRYKIIEKRQSVAFWCNPISGHATLYWYQQILGQGPKLLIQFQNNGVVDDSQLPKDRFSAERLKGVDSTLKIQPAKLEDSAVYLCASSPPGPSRGDTQYFGPGTRLTVL.

The gene calls are TRBV27 and TRBJ2-7; D ambiguous. CDR3 length: 12 residues. Per germline, CDR1 MNHEY and CDR2 SMNVEV (reference sequence). V was clipped by 5 bases and J by 7 bases, with 12 bases between them. The CDR3 is CASSAGLGEQYF. Here the CDR3 DNA reads TGTGCCAGCAGTGCCGGGTTGGGAGAGCAGTACTTC.

This sequence joins TRBV7-2 and TRBJ1-2; tentative D call: TRBD1 (6 bases). Trimming took off 1 base at V and 4 bases at J, with 13 bases between the two ends. The CDR3 runs to 15 residues. Germline lookup yields CDR1 SGHTA and CDR2 FQGNSA. CDR3 DNA sequence: TGTGCCAGCAGCTTAGAGGACAGATCGCTCTATGGCTACACCTTC. Translating gives CASSLEDRSLYGYTF. Complete variable domain (other parts from reference TRBV7-2 and TRBJ1-2): GAGVSQSPSNKVTEKGKDVELRCDPISGHTALYWYRQSLGQGLEFLIYFQGNSAPDKSGLPSDRFSAERTGGSVSTLTIQRTQQEDSAVYLCASSLEDRSLYGYTFGSGTRLTVV.

The J gene is TRBJ2-3, the V gene TRBV5-6; 9 bases agree with TRBD2. The J segment lost 1 base and the V segment lost 0 bases, leaving 0 bases of the junction unmatched. CDR1 and CDR2 from the germline V gene are SGHDT and YYEEEE. CDR3 length: 15 amino acids. The CDR3 DNA follows: TGTGCCAGCAGCTTGGGACTAGCGGGCACAGATACGCAGTATTTT. Its translation is CASSLGLAGTDTQYF.

The rearrangement links TRBV7-2 to TRBJ1-3; D gene uncertain. V was clipped by 1 base and J by 1 base, with 8 bases between them. The CDR3 consists of 15 residues. The germline V gene has CDR1 SGHTA and CDR2 FQGNSA. Here the CDR3 reads CASSLVADSGNTIYF. In DNA form, the CDR3 reads TGTGCCAGCAGCTTAGTGGCGGATTCTGGAAACACCATATATTTT.

The rearrangement joins TRBV10-3 to TRBJ2-3; D might be TRBD2 (6 bases). V dropped 0 bases and J dropped 4 bases, with 17 bases sitting between them. Germline V gives CDR1 ENHRY, CDR2 SYGVKD. The CDR3 length is 17 residues. CDR3: CAISESPVAGGADTQYF. As DNA, the CDR3 is TGTGCCATCAGTGAGTCACCGGTGGCAGGCGGGGCAGATACGCAGTATTTT.

This chain links TRBV11-2 with TRBJ1-1; the D gene is possibly TRBD1 (5 bases). Germline V lookup: CDR1 SGHAT, CDR2 FQNNGV. Trimming removed 0 bases from V and 8 bases from J, with 7 bases in between. The CDR3 has 12 amino acids. The CDR3 protein is CASSLERGEAFF. DNA for the CDR3: TGTGCCAGCAGCTTAGAAAGGGGAGAAGCTTTCTTT.

The chain joins TRBV4-3 to TRBJ2-1; D could derive from TRBD1 or TRBD2 (5 bases each). The CDR3 has 13 amino acids. V was pared by 0 bases and J by 12 bases, with 12 bases between. Germline values: CDR1 LGHNA, CDR2 YSLEER. CDR3 coding DNA: TGCGCCAGCAGCCAAGAGGGACCCCAGGGGCAGTTCTTC. Its protein product is CASSQEGPQGQFF.

In the case of this clone: Additional DNA sequences in this sample encode the identical CDR3. V and J are TRBV6-6 and TRBJ1-2; a weak D match, TRBD1 (6 bases). The CDR3 loop spans 15 amino acids. V lost 5 bases and J 2 bases, leaving 15 bases between the germline ends. Germline V gene data show CDR1 as MNHNY and CDR2 as SVGAGI (reference sequence). In nucleotides, the CDR3 is TGTGCCAGCAGTCCGGGGGCCCAGGGGAACTATGGCTACACCTTC. This translates into CASSPGAQGNYGYTF.

The genes are TRBV19 and TRBJ2-2; the match to TRBD1 covers 7 bases. Trimming took 6 bases from V and 2 from J; bases not matched to a gene: 3. CDR3 length equals 14 residues. Looked up from germline, CDR1 is LNHDA and CDR2 is SQIVND (reference sequence). The CDR3 reads CASRQGVNTGELFF. The CDR3, as DNA: TGTGCCAGTAGGCAGGGGGTAAACACCGGGGAGCTGTTTTTT.

The V call is TRBV5-4, the J call TRBJ2-3; the match to TRBD2 covers 7 bases. CDR1 and CDR2 from the germline V gene are SGHNT and YYREEE (reference sequence). This CDR3 spans 16 amino acids. Trimming at V came to 2 bases and at J to 2 bases, leaving 8 bases not matched to a gene. The DNA of the CDR3 is TGTGCCAGCAGCTTTAGGCAGGGAGGGGTCACAGATACGCAGTATTTT. This encodes CASSFRQGGVTDTQYF.

The table lists this clone with a count of one. The CDR3 reads CASSEGPRNTIYF. CDR3 nucleotides: TGTGCCAGCAGTGAAGGTCCCAGAAACACCATATATTTT. V usage is TRBV2 and J usage is TRBJ1-3; D gene ambiguous. CDR1 and CDR2 (germline): SNHLY, FYNNEI. The CDR3 spans 13 residues. Trimming stripped 1 base from V and 5 bases from J, with 6 bases between. The variable domain in full, with the rest retrieved from reference TRBV2 and TRBJ1-3, is EPEVTQTPSHQVTQMGQEVILRCVPISNHLYFYWYRQILGQKVEFLVSFYNNEISEKSEIFDDQFSVERPDGSNFTLKIRSTKLEDSAMYFCASSEGPRNTIYFGEGSWLTVV.

The chain couples TRBV6-1 to TRBJ2-4; D perhaps matches TRBD2 (6 bases). Germline values: CDR1 MNHNS, CDR2 SASEGT. V gave up 5 bases and J gave up 13 bases, with 12 bases separating them. The CDR3 totals 11 residues. CDR3 loop: CASSMDYFQYF. CDR3 coding DNA: TGTGCCAGCAGTATGGACTATTTCCAGTACTTC.

The CDR3 bases are TGTGCCACCAGCAGTCCCTTGGGGCGGGACAGGGGGCGAGGTGAAGCTTTCTTT. It specifies CATSSPLGRDRGRGEAFF. This chain links TRBV15 with TRBJ1-1, with 12 bases fitting TRBD1. CDR1 and CDR2 (germline): LNHNV, YYDKDF (reference sequence). This CDR3 is 18 amino acids long. V lost 3 bases, J lost 7 bases, and 15 bases stayed unmatched.